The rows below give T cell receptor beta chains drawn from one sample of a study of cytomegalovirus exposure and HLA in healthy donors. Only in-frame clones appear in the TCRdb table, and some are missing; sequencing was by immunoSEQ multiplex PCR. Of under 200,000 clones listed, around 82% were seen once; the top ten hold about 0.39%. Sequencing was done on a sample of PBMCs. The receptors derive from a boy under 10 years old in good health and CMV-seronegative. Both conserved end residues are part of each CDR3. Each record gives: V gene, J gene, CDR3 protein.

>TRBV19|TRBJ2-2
CASNQRGGRHTGELFF
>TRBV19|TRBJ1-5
CASTPGQGRSRENQPQHF
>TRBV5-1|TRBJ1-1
CASSLLTENTEAFF
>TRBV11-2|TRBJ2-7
CASTITGGTYEQYF
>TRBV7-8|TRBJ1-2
CASSLERQGAGWGYGYTF
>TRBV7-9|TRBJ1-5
CASSQGQDQPQHF
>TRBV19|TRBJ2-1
CASRVAGGPNEQFF
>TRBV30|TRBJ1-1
CAWRVTTGRTEAFF
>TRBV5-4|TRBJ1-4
CASSLRGNEKLFF
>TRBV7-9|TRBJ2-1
CASSFWGHEQFF
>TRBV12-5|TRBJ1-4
CASGWTIPNATNEKLFF
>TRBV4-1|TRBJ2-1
CASSRQTENSYNEQFF
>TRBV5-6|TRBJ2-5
CASSYGTSHLQETQYF
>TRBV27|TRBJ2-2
CASSILQPGLAGPGELFF
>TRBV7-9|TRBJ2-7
CASSQSTGLLYEQYF
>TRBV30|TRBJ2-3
CAWWALRTDTQYF
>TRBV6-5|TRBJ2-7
CASSYGTDYEQYF
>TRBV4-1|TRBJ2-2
CASSLSTGAGTGELFF
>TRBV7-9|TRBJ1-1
CASTLNTEAFF
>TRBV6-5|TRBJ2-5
CASSWTTGVDAQYF
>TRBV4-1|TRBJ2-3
CASSQLILTRPDTQYF
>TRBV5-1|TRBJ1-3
CASSLQGDLRNTIYF
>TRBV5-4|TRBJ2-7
CASSLGQSSYEQYF
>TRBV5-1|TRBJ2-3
CASSAGLLDTQYF
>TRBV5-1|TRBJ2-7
CASSWGQASSYEQYF
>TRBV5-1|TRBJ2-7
CASSLQGDYEQYF
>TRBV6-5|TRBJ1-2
CASSFLRQYGYTF
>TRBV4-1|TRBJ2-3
CASSQGSWVAGAKDTQYF
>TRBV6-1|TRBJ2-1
CASSEVRDSSYNEQFF
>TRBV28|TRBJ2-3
CASSQAGDTQYF
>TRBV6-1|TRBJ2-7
CASSEIIRVHEQYF
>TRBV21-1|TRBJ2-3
CARDRGPPDTQYF
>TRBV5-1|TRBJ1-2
CASSLGTGAYGYTF
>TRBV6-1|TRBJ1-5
CAGNSAGRYQPQHF
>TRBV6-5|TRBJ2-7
CASSYYRGAYEQYF
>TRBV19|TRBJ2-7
CASSIAGLAVEQYF
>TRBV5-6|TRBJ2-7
CASSLASFYEQYF
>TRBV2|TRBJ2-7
CASSGELVYEQYF
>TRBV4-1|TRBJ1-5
CASSLTGFPSNQPQHF
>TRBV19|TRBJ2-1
CASSISAGRNEQFF
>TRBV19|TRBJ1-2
CASSSRDRGNGYTF
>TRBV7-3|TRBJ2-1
CASSSQPGQGNEQFF
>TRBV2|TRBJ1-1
CASRPPGAEAFF
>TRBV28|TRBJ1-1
CASSLWGGRDTEAFF
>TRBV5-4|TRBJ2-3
CASSLTSGRGGTDTQYF
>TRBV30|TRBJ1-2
CAWSSQNYGYTF
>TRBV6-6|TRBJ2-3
CASSYVAGQSTDTQYF
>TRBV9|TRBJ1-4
CASSPSFRGQGKSNEKLFF
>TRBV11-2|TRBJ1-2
CASSLTGEAAYGYTF
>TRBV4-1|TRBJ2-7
CASSQGQGPIYEQYF
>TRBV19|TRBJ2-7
CASSISRDGARGEQYF
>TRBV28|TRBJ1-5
CASSSPGQGRLGNQPQHF
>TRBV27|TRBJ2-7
CASSCTGTGFYEQYF
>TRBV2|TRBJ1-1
CASSDTGWDTEAFF
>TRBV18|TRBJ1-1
CASSREGNTEAFF
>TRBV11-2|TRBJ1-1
CASSLGMNTEAFF
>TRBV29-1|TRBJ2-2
CSVAGTTNTGELFF
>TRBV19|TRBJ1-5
CASNKGDQPQHF